The TCR beta chain described here comes from a study of shared clonotypes between healthy human individuals. Points from the study as a whole: Tissue TCR repertoires likely differ from these blood-only repertoires.

TCRdb's copy holds only in-frame clones and misses some; the assay was immunoSEQ multiplex PCR. There are some 1 million clones in the sample; around 76% occur only once, and approximately 1.5% lies in the top ten. For this clone: Its antigen is not identified.

Germline CDR1 is SGHRS and CDR2 is YFSETQ. The CDR3 consists of 15 residues. V lost 0 bases and J lost 5, with 9 bases in between. Sequencing was done on a sample of memory CD4+ T cells sorted from blood. Regarding subset: CD45RA-negative fraction. The receptor's source is a young man in good health. This rearrangement joins TRBV5-1 to TRBJ1-6, with D perhaps TRBD1 (6 bases). The CDR3 DNA sequence: TGCGCCAGCAGCTTGGACAGGGTCGATAATTCACCCCTCCACTTT. Translated, it gives CASSLDRVDNSPLHF.